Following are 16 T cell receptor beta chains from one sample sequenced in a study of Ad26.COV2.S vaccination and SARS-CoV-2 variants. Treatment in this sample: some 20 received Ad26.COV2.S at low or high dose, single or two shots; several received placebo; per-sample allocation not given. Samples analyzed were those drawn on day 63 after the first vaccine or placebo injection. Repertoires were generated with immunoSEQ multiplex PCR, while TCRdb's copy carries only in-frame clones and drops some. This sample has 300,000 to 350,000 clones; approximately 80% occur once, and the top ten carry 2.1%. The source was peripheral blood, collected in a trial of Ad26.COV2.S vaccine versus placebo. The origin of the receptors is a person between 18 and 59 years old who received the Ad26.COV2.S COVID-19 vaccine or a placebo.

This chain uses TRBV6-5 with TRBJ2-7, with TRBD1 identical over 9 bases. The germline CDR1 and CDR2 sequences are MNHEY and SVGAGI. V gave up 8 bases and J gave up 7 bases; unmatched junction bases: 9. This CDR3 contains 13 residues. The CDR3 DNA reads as TGTGCCAGCGGGGACAGGGCCCCCGGGGAGCAGTACTTC. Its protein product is CASGDRAPGEQYF.

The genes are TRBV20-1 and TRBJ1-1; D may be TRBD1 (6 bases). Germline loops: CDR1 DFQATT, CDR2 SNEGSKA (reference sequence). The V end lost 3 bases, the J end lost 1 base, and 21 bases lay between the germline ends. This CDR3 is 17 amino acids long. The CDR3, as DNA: TGCAGTGCTAGTCACACACTGGGGGGCCCGAAGAACACTGAAGCTTTCTTT. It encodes CSASHTLGGPKNTEAFF.

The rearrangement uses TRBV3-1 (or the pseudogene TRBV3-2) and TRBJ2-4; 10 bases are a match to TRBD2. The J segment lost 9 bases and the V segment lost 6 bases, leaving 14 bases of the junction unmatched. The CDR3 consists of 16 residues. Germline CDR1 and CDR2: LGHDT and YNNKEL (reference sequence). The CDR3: CASSFRLAGVGGIQYF. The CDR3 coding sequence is TGTGCCAGCAGTTTCCGGCTAGCGGGGGTTGGGGGCATTCAGTACTTC.

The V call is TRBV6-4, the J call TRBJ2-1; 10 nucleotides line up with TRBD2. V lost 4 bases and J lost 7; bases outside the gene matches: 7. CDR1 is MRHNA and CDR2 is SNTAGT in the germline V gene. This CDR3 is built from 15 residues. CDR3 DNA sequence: TGTGCCAGCAGTGGCGGGCCTAGCGGGGGTAATGAGCAGTTCTTC. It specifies CASSGGPSGGNEQFF.

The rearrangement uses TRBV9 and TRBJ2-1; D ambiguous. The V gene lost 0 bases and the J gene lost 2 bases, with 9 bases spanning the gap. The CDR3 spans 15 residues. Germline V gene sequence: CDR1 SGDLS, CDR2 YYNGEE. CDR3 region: CASSVAPTTYNEQFF. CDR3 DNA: TGTGCCAGCAGCGTAGCTCCGACAACCTACAATGAGCAGTTCTTC. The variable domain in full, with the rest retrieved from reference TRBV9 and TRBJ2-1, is DSGVTQTPKHLITATGQRVTLRCSPRSGDLSVYWYQQSLDQGLQFLIQYYNGEERAKGNILERFSAQQFPDLHSELNLSSLELGDSALYFCASSVAPTTYNEQFFGPGTRLTVL.

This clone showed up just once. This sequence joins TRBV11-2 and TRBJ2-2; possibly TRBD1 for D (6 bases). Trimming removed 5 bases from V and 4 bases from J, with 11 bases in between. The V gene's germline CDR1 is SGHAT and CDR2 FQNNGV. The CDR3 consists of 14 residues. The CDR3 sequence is CASSAGQFTGELFF. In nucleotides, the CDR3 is TGTGCCAGCAGCGCAGGACAGTTCACCGGGGAGCTGTTTTTT.

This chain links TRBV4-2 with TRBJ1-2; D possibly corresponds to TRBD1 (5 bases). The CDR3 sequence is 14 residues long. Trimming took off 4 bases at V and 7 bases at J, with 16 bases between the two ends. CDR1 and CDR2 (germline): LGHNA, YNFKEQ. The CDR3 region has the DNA TGTGCCAGCAGCCCAATGGGACGGGGATTTGGCTACACCTTC. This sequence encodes CASSPMGRGFGYTF.

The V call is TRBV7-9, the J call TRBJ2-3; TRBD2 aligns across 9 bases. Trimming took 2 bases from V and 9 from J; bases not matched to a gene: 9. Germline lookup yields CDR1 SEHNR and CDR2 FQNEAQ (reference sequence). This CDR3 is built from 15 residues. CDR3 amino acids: CASSLLRGGSGTQYF. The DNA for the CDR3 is TGTGCCAGCAGCTTACTGCGGGGGGGATCAGGGACGCAGTATTTT.

The CDR3 DNA sequence: TGTGCCAGAAGCGTTGACAGGGGCCACCGGTATAGCAATCAGCCCCAGCATTTT. Translating it yields CARSVDRGHRYSNQPQHF. J is TRBJ1-5 and V is TRBV5-3; 8 nucleotides agree with TRBD1. TRBV5-3 falls under the ORF class, with uncertain function. The length of the CDR3 is 18 residues. The trim removed 4 bases at V and 0 bases at J, leaving 12 bases unmatched.

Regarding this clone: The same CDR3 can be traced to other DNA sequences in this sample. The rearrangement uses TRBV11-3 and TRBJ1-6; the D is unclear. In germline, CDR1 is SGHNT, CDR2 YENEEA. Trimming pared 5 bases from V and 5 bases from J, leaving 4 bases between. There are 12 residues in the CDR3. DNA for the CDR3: TGTGCCAGCAGCGTGAATAATTCACCCCTCCACTTT. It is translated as CASSVNNSPLHF.

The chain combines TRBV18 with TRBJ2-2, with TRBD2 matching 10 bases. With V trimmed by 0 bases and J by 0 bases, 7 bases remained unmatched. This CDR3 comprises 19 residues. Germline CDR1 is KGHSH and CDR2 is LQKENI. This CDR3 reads CASSPPSRLAGANTGELFF. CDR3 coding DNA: TGTGCCAGCTCACCACCGTCTCGTCTAGCGGGGGCGAACACCGGGGAGCTGTTTTTT.

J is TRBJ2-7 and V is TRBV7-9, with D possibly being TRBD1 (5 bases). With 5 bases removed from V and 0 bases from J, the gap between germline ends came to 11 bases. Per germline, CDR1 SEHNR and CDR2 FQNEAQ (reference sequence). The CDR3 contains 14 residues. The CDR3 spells CASSLTGYSYEQYF. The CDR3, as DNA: TGTGCCAGCAGCCTAACAGGATACTCCTACGAGCAGTACTTC.

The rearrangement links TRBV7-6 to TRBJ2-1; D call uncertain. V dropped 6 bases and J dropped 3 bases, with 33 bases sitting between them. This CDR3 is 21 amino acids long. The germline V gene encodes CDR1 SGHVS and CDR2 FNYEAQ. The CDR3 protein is CASRDPRAEVDVERNYNEQFF. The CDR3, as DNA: TGTGCCAGCAGGGACCCCAGAGCAGAGGTTGATGTAGAGAGAAACTACAATGAGCAGTTCTTC.

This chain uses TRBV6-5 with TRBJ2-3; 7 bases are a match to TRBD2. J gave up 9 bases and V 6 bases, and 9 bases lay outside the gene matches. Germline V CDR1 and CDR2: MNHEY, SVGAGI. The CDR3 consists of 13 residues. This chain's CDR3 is CASRLGRETTQYF. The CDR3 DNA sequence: TGTGCCAGCAGGCTAGGGAGGGAGACGACGCAGTATTTT.

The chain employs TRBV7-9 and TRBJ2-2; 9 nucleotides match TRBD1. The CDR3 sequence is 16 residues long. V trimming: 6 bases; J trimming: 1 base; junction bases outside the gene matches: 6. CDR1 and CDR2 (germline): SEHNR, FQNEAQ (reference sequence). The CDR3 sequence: CASSLDRGWNTGELFF. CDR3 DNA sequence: TGTGCCAGCAGTCTAGACAGGGGGTGGAACACCGGGGAGCTGTTTTTT.

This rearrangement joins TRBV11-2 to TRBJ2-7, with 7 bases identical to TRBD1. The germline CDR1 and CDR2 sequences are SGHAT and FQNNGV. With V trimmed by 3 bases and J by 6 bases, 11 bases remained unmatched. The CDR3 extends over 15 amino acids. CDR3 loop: CASSLATGPIFEQYF. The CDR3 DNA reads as TGTGCCAGCAGCTTGGCGACAGGGCCTATCTTCGAGCAGTACTTC.